This TCR beta chain was sequenced in a study of T cell repertoires in cytomegalovirus infection. Whole-study context: TCR beta signatures that were public indicated CMV infection and matching HLA type.

This clonotype was seen many times. The antigen is undetermined. One entry per CDR3 protein results from TCRdb running MiXCR on the reads. The sample includes about 320,000 distinct CDR3 sequences, 9.5% seen only once; the top ten take around 4%. Study observations and caveats: CMV-specific TCR beta clonotypes restricted by HLA-C dominated the ex vivo response. The cumulative frequency of public TCR beta families identified carriers of CMV plus the relevant HLA.

Source material: PBMCs. This sequence was found in a human donor in good health (CMV status not recorded). Some clones in this sample may be carry-over from other donors' samples.

DNA for the CDR3: TGTGCCAGCAGCTTGGGGGTGGGGGCGTACGAGCAGTACTTC. Amino acid sequence: CASSLGVGAYEQYF. The chain uses TRBV7-2 and TRBJ2-7; D might be TRBD1 (6 bases). The V and J ends lost 3 bases and 4 bases respectively, with 13 bases between them. This CDR3 contains 14 residues. Per the germline V gene, CDR1 is SGHTA and CDR2 is FQGNSA.